Below are 28 T cell receptor beta chains sequenced from a single sample in a study of CD8+CD57+ T cells in acquired aplastic anemia. Before being chosen for sequencing, patients had shown CD8+CD57+ cell expansion by flow cytometry. Using genomic DNA as the template, TCR beta VDJ and CDR3 profiling was carried out. TCRdb re-derived calls from the reads in MiXCR, one entry per CDR3 protein. Among roughly 98,000 distinct CDR3 sequences, around 62% were seen once, and the ten largest hold 65%. Sequenced material: sorted CD4+, CD8+, or CD8+CD57+ T cells (not recorded which) from PBMCs. Receptor source: a human donor with aplastic anemia.

V usage is TRBV24-1 and J usage is TRBJ2-2; tentatively, D is TRBD1 or TRBD2 (7 bases each). The CDR3 runs to 14 residues. The V gene's germline CDR1 is KGHDR and CDR2 SFDVKD. Trimming took 8 bases from V and 4 from J, leaving 13 bases between them. This chain's CDR3 is CATTGGGTTGELFF. The DNA of the CDR3 is TGTGCCACCACAGGGGGGGGGACCACCGGGGAGCTGTTTTTT.

CDR3 residues: CASRTMGRTNTEAFF. As DNA, the CDR3 is TGTGCCAGCAGAACGATGGGACGGACGAACACTGAAGCTTTCTTT. The chain joins TRBV2 to TRBJ1-1, with a tentative D call TRBD1 (5 bases). V lost 6 bases, J lost 1 base, and 15 bases lay in between. Germline CDR1 is SNHLY and CDR2 is FYNNEI. The CDR3 contains 15 residues.

This chain connects TRBV24-1 to TRBJ2-7; 9 bases map to TRBD1. Looked up from germline, CDR1 is KGHDR and CDR2 is SFDVKD. Trimming removed 5 bases from V and 0 bases from J; junction bases left unmatched: 7. CDR3 length: 16 residues. The CDR3 is CATSGAPGQGSYEQYF. The CDR3 DNA reads as TGTGCCACCAGTGGTGCCCCGGGACAGGGCTCCTACGAGCAGTACTTC.

This chain links TRBV5-6 with TRBJ1-1; 7 nucleotides agree with TRBD1. V lost 4 bases to trimming and J lost 1 base; unmatched junction nucleotides: 7. CDR1 is SGHDT, CDR2 YYEEEE, per germline. This CDR3 region has 15 residues. The CDR3 bases are TGTGCCAGCAGCCTTCAGGGACAGCCGAACACTGAAGCTTTCTTT. This sequence encodes CASSLQGQPNTEAFF.

The chain recombines TRBV6-5 with TRBJ2-7; possibly TRBD1 for D (6 bases). V lost 0 bases and J lost 2, with 14 bases in between. The V gene's germline CDR1 is MNHEY and CDR2 SVGAGI. The CDR3 has 16 residues. Written as DNA, the CDR3 is TGTGCCAGCAGTTACTCTTCTGGACAGCGAACCTACGAGCAGTACTTC. This sequence encodes CASSYSSGQRTYEQYF.

In its sample, this clonotype was seen a few times. The V call is TRBV24-1, the J call TRBJ2-2; 12 bases agree with TRBD2. CDR1 is KGHDR, CDR2 SFDVKD, per germline. The CDR3 contains 17 residues. V was clipped by 6 bases and J by 7 bases; unmatched bases: 11. DNA for the CDR3: TGTGCCACCAGTTCAGAACTAGCGGGAGGATATGACGGGGAGCTGTTTTTT. Amino acids: CATSSELAGGYDGELFF.

The chain is built from TRBV10-3 and TRBJ2-6; D remains unclear. Per germline, CDR1 ENHRY and CDR2 SYGVKD. Trimming stripped 1 base from V and 1 base from J, with 5 bases between. This CDR3 is built from 15 residues. In nucleotides, the CDR3 is TGTGCCATCAGTGAGTTGGGTTCTGGGGCCAACGTCCTGACTTTC. Its protein product is CAISELGSGANVLTF.

This chain joins TRBV20-1 and TRBJ2-3; D might be TRBD1 (6 bases). Germline V gene lookup returns CDR1 DFQATT and CDR2 SNEGSKA (reference sequence). This CDR3 has 14 amino acids. V lost 7 bases and J lost 0, with 14 bases in between. The CDR3 sequence: CSGSDRRSTDTQYF. CDR3 nucleotide sequence: TGCAGTGGATCGGACAGAAGAAGCACAGATACGCAGTATTTT.

The rearrangement links TRBV20-1 to TRBJ1-6; D remains ambiguous. The length of the CDR3 is 13 residues. CDR1 and CDR2 from the germline V gene are DFQATT and SNEGSKA (reference sequence). The germline V and J ends were trimmed by 4 bases and 8 bases, with 12 bases remaining between them. CDR3 coding DNA: TGCAGTGCTAACCGGGTCTTAGATTCACCCCTCCACTTT. Its translation is CSANRVLDSPLHF.

This clonotype was observed once. The conserved closing phenylalanine or tryptophan is absent in this CDR3, likely reflecting a read error. V and J are TRBV19 and TRBJ1-5; D possibly corresponds to TRBD1 (5 bases). Germline values: CDR1 LNHDA, CDR2 SQIVND (reference sequence). The CDR3 is made up of 15 amino acids. V lost 0 bases, J lost 6 bases, and 12 bases lay in between. Written as DNA, the CDR3 is TGTGCCAGTAGTATAGATCGGGAGGGGACTCAGCCCCAGCATTCT. Translation: CASSIDREGTQPQHS.

The chain uses TRBV24-1 and TRBJ1-5; unclear D gene. The CDR3 covers 12 residues. With 7 bases removed from V and 0 bases from J, the gap between germline ends came to 3 bases. CDR1 KGHDR and CDR2 SFDVKD come from the germline V gene. CDR3 nucleotide sequence: TGTGCCACCAGCGCTAGCAATCAGCCCCAGCATTTT. It encodes CATSASNQPQHF.

The gene calls are TRBV20-1 and TRBJ2-3; TRBD2 might be the D (5 bases). The CDR3 has 13 residues. Trimming removed 2 bases at V and 0 bases at J, with 6 bases between. Germline V gene lookup returns CDR1 DFQATT and CDR2 SNEGSKA (reference sequence). CDR3: CSARLASTDTQYF. For the CDR3, the DNA is TGCAGTGCTAGACTAGCTAGCACAGATACGCAGTATTTT.

The chain uses TRBV2 and TRBJ2-7, with TRBD1 identical over 9 bases. Looked up from germline, CDR1 is SNHLY and CDR2 is FYNNEI. Trimming took 4 bases from V and 1 from J; bases not matched to a gene: 2. This CDR3 has 14 residues. The CDR3 DNA sequence: TGTGCCAGCAGTGGACAGGGGGGGTCCTACGAGCAGTACTTC. It translates to CASSGQGGSYEQYF.

There are a few counts of this clonotype. This chain links TRBV15 with TRBJ2-5; TRBD1 aligns across 7 bases. J was trimmed by 5 bases and V by 5 bases; bases with no gene match: 2. CDR1 and CDR2 from the germline V gene are LNHNV and YYDKDF (reference sequence). The CDR3 is 12 residues long. The CDR3 nucleotides are TGTGCCACCAGCCTCAGGGGGGAGACCCAGTACTTC. Translating gives CATSLRGETQYF.

This clonotype was seen only a few times. V usage is TRBV19 and J usage is TRBJ2-7; D remains unclear. Germline-derived CDR1 and CDR2 are LNHDA and SQIVND (reference sequence). This CDR3 has 13 residues. V was clipped by 0 bases and J by 9 bases, with 12 bases between them. CDR3 sequence (DNA): TGTGCCAGTAGTATAGAGGGTCCCCGTCGGCAGTACTTC. Translated, it gives CASSIEGPRRQYF.

The chain carries TRBV20-1 and TRBJ2-7; D is unresolved. Trimming shortened V by 5 bases and J by 0 bases, and 11 bases separated the two germline ends. Germline CDR1 reads DFQATT; CDR2 reads SNEGSKA (reference sequence). The CDR3 extends over 13 amino acids. The CDR3 sequence is CSAPGSSSYEQYF. The CDR3 bases are TGCAGTGCTCCCGGCTCTAGCTCCTACGAGCAGTACTTC.

This chain links TRBV7-2 with TRBJ1-1; no definite D call. V lost 5 bases to trimming and J lost 6 bases, with 10 bases between them. CDR3 size: 12 residues. Looked up from germline, CDR1 is SGHTA and CDR2 is FQGNSA. The CDR3, as DNA: TGTGCCAGCAGCACCAATTCCCCTGAAGCTTTCTTT. Translated, it gives CASSTNSPEAFF. Supplemented by reference TRBV7-2 and TRBJ1-1, the full variable domain reads GAGVSQSPSNKVTEKGKDVELRCDPISGHTALYWYRQSLGQGLEFLIYFQGNSAPDKSGLPSDRFSAERTGGSVSTLTIQRTQQEDSAVYLCASSTNSPEAFFGQGTRLTVV.

This clonotype was observed a single time. The chain employs TRBV19 and TRBJ2-3; D not resolved. CDR3 length: 11 residues. The germline V gene has CDR1 LNHDA and CDR2 SQIVND (reference sequence). Trimming took off 8 bases at V and 5 bases at J, with 8 bases between the two ends. CDR3 protein: CASGAGDTQYF. DNA of the CDR3: TGTGCCAGTGGTGCCGGAGATACGCAGTATTTT.

This clonotype showed up just once. The V call is TRBV20-1, the J call TRBJ1-2; maybe TRBD1 (6 bases). The CDR3 is made up of 13 amino acids. Trimming pared 3 bases from V and 6 bases from J, leaving 14 bases between. Germline assignment: CDR1 DFQATT and CDR2 SNEGSKA (reference sequence). The CDR3 nucleotides are TGCAGTGCTAGCGGACAGAACCTAGATGGCTACACCTTC. Translated: CSASGQNLDGYTF.

In its sample, this clonotype was seen a few times. The genes are TRBV7-8 and TRBJ2-5, with a weak D call TRBD1 (6 bases). V dropped 5 bases and J dropped 3 bases, with 10 bases sitting between them. This CDR3 has 13 amino acids. Germline CDR1 is SGHVS and CDR2 is FQNEAQ. Written as DNA, the CDR3 is TGTGCCAGCAGCCTACGGACAGAAGAGACCCAGTACTTC. Its protein is CASSLRTEETQYF.

The V and J genes are TRBV2 and TRBJ2-3; D is uncertain. CDR1 and CDR2 from the germline V gene are SNHLY and FYNNEI. This CDR3 comprises 14 residues. Deletions cut 6 bases from V and 0 bases from J, with 10 bases between. CDR3 sequence (DNA): TGTGCCAGCAGCTTGGCCTCTAGCACAGATACGCAGTATTTT. As protein: CASSLASSTDTQYF.

The V gene is TRBV11-1, the J gene TRBJ2-5, with 13 bases fitting TRBD2. This CDR3 region has 17 residues. V shed 2 bases and J 2 bases; nucleotides not matched to a gene: 5. CDR1 is SGHAT and CDR2 is FQDESV in the germline V gene (reference sequence). The CDR3 nucleotides read TGTGCCAGCAGCTTACGGACTAGCGGGAGTAGACAAGAGACCCAGTACTTC. Protein product: CASSLRTSGSRQETQYF.

The table lists this clonotype with a few counts. This may stem from a read error, because a much larger clone lies one nucleotide away. The gene calls are TRBV7-6 and TRBJ1-3; D perhaps matches TRBD1 (6 bases). V lost 5 bases and J lost 1, with 15 bases in between. Germline CDR1 is SGHVS and CDR2 is FNYEAQ. The CDR3 spans 16 residues. CDR3 nucleotides: TGTGCCAGCAGCCCCTCGCGACAGGCTTCTGGAAACACCATATATTTT. This encodes CASSPSRQASGNTIYF.

This clonotype was counted only a few times. The chain recombines TRBV10-3 with TRBJ2-7; perhaps TRBD2 as D (5 bases). This CDR3 comprises 15 residues. The V and J ends lost 0 bases and 0 bases respectively, with 9 bases between them. Germline assignment: CDR1 ENHRY and CDR2 SYGVKD. In DNA form, the CDR3 reads TGTGCCATCAGTGAGTCGGATCGGGGCTCCTACGAGCAGTACGTC. It is translated as CAISESDRGSYEQYV.

This sequence joins TRBV9 and TRBJ2-3; D is uncertain. V lost 0 bases to trimming and J lost 3 bases, with 8 bases between them. Germline CDR1 and CDR2: SGDLS and YYNGEE. The CDR3 has 14 residues. CDR3 residues: CASSVGGPTDTQYF. The DNA of the CDR3 is TGTGCCAGCAGCGTAGGAGGACCGACAGATACGCAGTATTTT.

This chain links TRBV11-1 with TRBJ2-1, with TRBD2 as a possible D gene (5 bases). Germline V gene sequence: CDR1 SGHAT, CDR2 FQDESV (reference sequence). The CDR3 is 15 amino acids. V dropped 4 bases and J dropped 0 bases, with 10 bases sitting between them. CDR3 loop: CASSSGISSYNEQFF. CDR3 sequence (DNA): TGTGCCAGCAGCTCGGGGATTAGCTCCTACAATGAGCAGTTCTTC. The whole variable domain, remainder taken from reference TRBV11-1 and TRBJ2-1, is EAEVAQSPRYKITEKSQAVAFWCDPISGHATLYWYRQILGQGPELLVQFQDESVVDDSQLPKDRFSAERLKGVDSTLKIQPAELGDSAMYLCASSSGISSYNEQFFGPGTRLTVL.

This clonotype appeared many times. The chain carries TRBV12-3 or TRBV12-4 and TRBJ1-3; D may be TRBD1 (5 bases). CDR3 length equals 11 residues. Trimming removed 1 base at V and 16 bases at J, with 11 bases between. The CDR3 spells CASSLGQSYYF. The CDR3 coding sequence is TGTGCCAGCAGTTTAGGACAGTCTTATTATTTT.

The chain combines TRBV29-1 with TRBJ1-1; no definite D call. Trimming took 5 bases from V and 3 from J, leaving 13 bases between them. The CDR3 is made up of 13 amino acids. The V gene's germline CDR1 is SQVTM and CDR2 ANQGSEA. Written as DNA, the CDR3 is TGCAGCGTTACTCCACCTCAACACACTGAAGCTTTCTTT. Residues: CSVTPPQHTEAFF.